This passage covers 19 T cell receptor beta chains from one sample sequenced in a study of blood T cell repertoires in COVID-19. Clones were read by immunoSEQ multiplex PCR, and TCRdb kept only the in-frame ones, dropping some. Altogether tens of thousands of clones are present, about 83% being singletons, with the ten largest covering more than 14%. Sequencing was carried out using peripheral blood. Receptors were obtained from a woman in her sixties or seventies with acute or convalescent COVID-19.

The V and J genes are TRBV12-5 and TRBJ1-1; D is ambiguous. Looked up from germline, CDR1 is LGHNT and CDR2 is FRNRAP. This CDR3 has 14 amino acids. The V gene lost 4 bases and the J gene lost 8 bases, with 17 bases spanning the gap. CDR3 coding DNA: TGTGCTAGTGGTTCGATGAGCGGGGTGGGGGAAGCTTTCTTT. Protein product: CASGSMSGVGEAFF.

In DNA form, the CDR3 reads TGTGCCAGCTCACCAAATTTTGACAGGAACACTGAAGCTTTCTTT. It translates to CASSPNFDRNTEAFF. The chain links TRBV18 to TRBJ1-1, with D possibly being TRBD1 (5 bases). V dropped 2 bases and J dropped 1 base, with 11 bases sitting between them. The CDR3 consists of 15 residues. CDR1 is KGHSH and CDR2 is LQKENI in the germline V gene.

The rearrangement links TRBV25-1 to TRBJ1-3, with D possibly being TRBD1 (6 bases). Trimming removed 6 bases at V and 0 bases at J, with 12 bases between. The germline gives CDR1 MGHDK, CDR2 SYGVNS. The CDR3 has 15 amino acids. The CDR3 nucleotides are TGTGCCAGCAGCGCTGCAGGGGCCTCTGGAAACACCATATATTTT. Its protein product is CASSAAGASGNTIYF.

The V call is TRBV7-9, the J call TRBJ1-4; a possible D gene is TRBD1 (5 bases). V lost 5 bases, J lost 8 bases, and 15 bases lay in between. Germline loops: CDR1 SEHNR, CDR2 FQNEAQ (reference sequence). The CDR3 totals 14 residues. CDR3 amino acids: CASSRPQGGEKLFF. In DNA form, the CDR3 reads TGTGCCAGCAGCCGTCCGCAGGGAGGCGAAAAACTGTTTTTT.

The gene calls are TRBV28 and TRBJ1-2; maybe TRBD1 (5 bases). The germline CDR1 and CDR2 sequences are MDHEN and SYDVKM. Trimming cost V 10 bases and J 4 bases, with 25 bases left between them. The CDR3 runs 16 residues. The CDR3 DNA reads as TGTGCCATCGGTGGGGTGGGGGGATCCCTCTCCTATGGCTACACCTTC. It encodes CAIGGVGGSLSYGYTF.

J is TRBJ1-3 and V is TRBV6-5, with a possible D match to TRBD1 (6 bases). There are 14 residues in the CDR3. Germline V gene sequence: CDR1 MNHEY, CDR2 SVGAGI. Trimming cost V 6 bases and J 0 bases, with 9 bases left between them. CDR3 loop: CASRKQGSGNTIYF. CDR3 nucleotide sequence: TGTGCCAGCAGAAAACAGGGCTCTGGAAACACCATATATTTT.

V and J are TRBV6-2 or TRBV6-3 and TRBJ1-1, with 9 positions matching TRBD1. Germline trimming cut 6 bases from V and 4 bases from J; bases unmatched to any gene: 18. There are 18 residues in the CDR3. Germline V CDR1 and CDR2: MNHEY, SVGEGT. The CDR3: CASSRDRDRAVSGTEAFF. CDR3 nucleotides: TGTGCCAGCAGCCGAGACCGGGACAGGGCGGTCTCGGGCACTGAAGCTTTCTTT.

The J gene is TRBJ2-3, the V gene TRBV6-4, with a tentative D call TRBD1 (6 bases). V shed 5 bases and J shed 6 bases, with 12 bases lying between them. The CDR3 runs 13 residues. Germline-derived CDR1 and CDR2 are MRHNA and SNTAGT. CDR3 coding DNA: TGTGCCAGCAGTCGGGACCAGGGGGATACGCAGTATTTT. Translating gives CASSRDQGDTQYF.

This clone was recorded only once. The CDR3: CASSVLVAGTDTQYF. DNA of the CDR3: TGTGCCAGCAGCGTATTAGTCGCGGGCACAGATACGCAGTATTTT. The rearrangement joins TRBV9 to TRBJ2-3; no reliable D call. The V gene's germline CDR1 is SGDLS and CDR2 YYNGEE. Trimming stripped 1 base from V and 1 base from J, with 10 bases between. The CDR3 covers 15 residues.

The chain has TRBV5-4 and TRBJ1-5; TRBD1 matches at 7 bases. CDR3 length: 15 amino acids. With V trimmed by 4 bases and J by 3 bases, 7 bases remained unmatched. Germline lookup yields CDR1 SGHNT and CDR2 YYREEE (reference sequence). The CDR3 loop reads CASSIQGTANQPQHF. CDR3 coding DNA: TGTGCCAGCAGCATACAGGGGACCGCCAATCAGCCCCAGCATTTT. The full variable domain, in which reference TRBV5-4 and TRBJ1-5 provide the parts outside the CDR3, is ETGVTQSPTHLIKTRGQQVTLRCSSQSGHNTVSWYQQALGQGPQFIFQYYREEENGRGNFPPRFSGLQFPNYSSELNVNALELDDSALYLCASSIQGTANQPQHFGDGTRLSIL.

This clone came up a few times. The chain couples TRBV6-4 to TRBJ2-1; 11 bases agree with TRBD2. Trimming took 7 bases from V and 5 from J; bases not matched to a gene: 7. The CDR3 is 15 residues long. Germline CDR1 is MRHNA and CDR2 is SNTAGT. Here the CDR3 DNA reads TGTGCCAGCATGCAGGCTAGCGGGGGGAACAATGAGCAGTTCTTC. This sequence encodes CASMQASGGNNEQFF.

The sample holds one count of this clone. The chain carries TRBV6-5 and TRBJ1-4; D is possibly TRBD1 (5 bases). CDR3 length: 13 amino acids. CDR1 is MNHEY and CDR2 is SVGAGI in the germline V gene. The V gene lost 6 bases and the J gene lost 11 bases, with 16 bases spanning the gap. CDR3 sequence (DNA): TGTGCCAGCAGGGACATCGCGTTAGGGAAACTGTTTTTT. It yields the protein CASRDIALGKLFF.

This chain connects TRBV24-1 to TRBJ2-5, with TRBD2 identical over 8 bases. From germline, CDR1 is KGHDR and CDR2 SFDVKD. The trim removed 4 bases at V and 5 bases at J, leaving 5 bases unmatched. The CDR3 runs 14 residues. CDR3 bases: TGTGCCACCAGTGACCCGGGGGGGGTGGAGACCCAGTACTTC. As protein: CATSDPGGVETQYF.

V usage is TRBV7-9 and J usage is TRBJ1-1; 7 bases match TRBD1. Germline V CDR1 and CDR2: SEHNR, FQNEAQ (reference sequence). CDR3 length: 16 residues. J was trimmed by 6 bases and V by 7 bases; bases with no gene match: 17. The CDR3 region is CASNPPGMGDSPEAFF. The CDR3 nucleotides are TGTGCCAGCAACCCGCCCGGGATGGGGGACAGCCCTGAAGCTTTCTTT.

The chain recombines TRBV11-2 with TRBJ2-5; 8 nucleotides line up with TRBD2. From germline, CDR1 is SGHAT and CDR2 FQNNGV. V was clipped by 1 base and J by 4 bases; unmatched bases: 11. This CDR3 region has 17 residues. CDR3 DNA sequence: TGTGCCAGCAGCTTAGTTACCAGCGGGAGTGGTCGAGAGACCCAGTACTTC. Protein sequence: CASSLVTSGSGRETQYF.

V usage is TRBV7-9 and J usage is TRBJ1-1, with 9 bases that match TRBD1. The CDR3 covers 16 residues. The germline V gene encodes CDR1 SEHNR and CDR2 FQNEAQ (reference sequence). Trimming at V came to 5 bases and at J to 1 base, leaving 8 bases not matched to a gene. Here the CDR3 DNA reads TGTGCCAGCAGCCCACCGAGGGACAGGGCGAACACTGAAGCTTTCTTT. It codes for CASSPPRDRANTEAFF.

The rearrangement links TRBV5-1 to TRBJ2-5; D may be TRBD1 (5 bases). Deletions cut 4 bases from V and 2 bases from J, with 12 bases between. The CDR3 has 14 residues. CDR1 and CDR2 (germline): SGHRS, YFSETQ. CDR3 residues: CASSKDNPQETQYF. CDR3 DNA: TGCGCCAGCAGCAAGGACAACCCTCAAGAGACCCAGTACTTC.

The chain links TRBV7-9 to TRBJ1-2; 7 bases are a match to TRBD1. Looked up from germline, CDR1 is SEHNR and CDR2 is FQNEAQ (reference sequence). V shed 5 bases and J 0 bases; nucleotides not matched to a gene: 12. The CDR3 length is 17 residues. CDR3 sequence (DNA): TGTGCCAGCAGCCCCGACGGACAGGCCAGGTCTAACTATGGCTACACCTTC. Encoded protein: CASSPDGQARSNYGYTF.

The CDR3 DNA reads TGTGCCAGCAGTCTCCCAGGGGCCTATGGCTACACCTTC. It translates to CASSLPGAYGYTF. The chain couples TRBV28 to TRBJ1-2; maybe TRBD1 (6 bases). V lost 5 bases to trimming and J lost 4 bases, with 11 bases between them. CDR3 length: 13 residues. Germline loops: CDR1 MDHEN, CDR2 SYDVKM.